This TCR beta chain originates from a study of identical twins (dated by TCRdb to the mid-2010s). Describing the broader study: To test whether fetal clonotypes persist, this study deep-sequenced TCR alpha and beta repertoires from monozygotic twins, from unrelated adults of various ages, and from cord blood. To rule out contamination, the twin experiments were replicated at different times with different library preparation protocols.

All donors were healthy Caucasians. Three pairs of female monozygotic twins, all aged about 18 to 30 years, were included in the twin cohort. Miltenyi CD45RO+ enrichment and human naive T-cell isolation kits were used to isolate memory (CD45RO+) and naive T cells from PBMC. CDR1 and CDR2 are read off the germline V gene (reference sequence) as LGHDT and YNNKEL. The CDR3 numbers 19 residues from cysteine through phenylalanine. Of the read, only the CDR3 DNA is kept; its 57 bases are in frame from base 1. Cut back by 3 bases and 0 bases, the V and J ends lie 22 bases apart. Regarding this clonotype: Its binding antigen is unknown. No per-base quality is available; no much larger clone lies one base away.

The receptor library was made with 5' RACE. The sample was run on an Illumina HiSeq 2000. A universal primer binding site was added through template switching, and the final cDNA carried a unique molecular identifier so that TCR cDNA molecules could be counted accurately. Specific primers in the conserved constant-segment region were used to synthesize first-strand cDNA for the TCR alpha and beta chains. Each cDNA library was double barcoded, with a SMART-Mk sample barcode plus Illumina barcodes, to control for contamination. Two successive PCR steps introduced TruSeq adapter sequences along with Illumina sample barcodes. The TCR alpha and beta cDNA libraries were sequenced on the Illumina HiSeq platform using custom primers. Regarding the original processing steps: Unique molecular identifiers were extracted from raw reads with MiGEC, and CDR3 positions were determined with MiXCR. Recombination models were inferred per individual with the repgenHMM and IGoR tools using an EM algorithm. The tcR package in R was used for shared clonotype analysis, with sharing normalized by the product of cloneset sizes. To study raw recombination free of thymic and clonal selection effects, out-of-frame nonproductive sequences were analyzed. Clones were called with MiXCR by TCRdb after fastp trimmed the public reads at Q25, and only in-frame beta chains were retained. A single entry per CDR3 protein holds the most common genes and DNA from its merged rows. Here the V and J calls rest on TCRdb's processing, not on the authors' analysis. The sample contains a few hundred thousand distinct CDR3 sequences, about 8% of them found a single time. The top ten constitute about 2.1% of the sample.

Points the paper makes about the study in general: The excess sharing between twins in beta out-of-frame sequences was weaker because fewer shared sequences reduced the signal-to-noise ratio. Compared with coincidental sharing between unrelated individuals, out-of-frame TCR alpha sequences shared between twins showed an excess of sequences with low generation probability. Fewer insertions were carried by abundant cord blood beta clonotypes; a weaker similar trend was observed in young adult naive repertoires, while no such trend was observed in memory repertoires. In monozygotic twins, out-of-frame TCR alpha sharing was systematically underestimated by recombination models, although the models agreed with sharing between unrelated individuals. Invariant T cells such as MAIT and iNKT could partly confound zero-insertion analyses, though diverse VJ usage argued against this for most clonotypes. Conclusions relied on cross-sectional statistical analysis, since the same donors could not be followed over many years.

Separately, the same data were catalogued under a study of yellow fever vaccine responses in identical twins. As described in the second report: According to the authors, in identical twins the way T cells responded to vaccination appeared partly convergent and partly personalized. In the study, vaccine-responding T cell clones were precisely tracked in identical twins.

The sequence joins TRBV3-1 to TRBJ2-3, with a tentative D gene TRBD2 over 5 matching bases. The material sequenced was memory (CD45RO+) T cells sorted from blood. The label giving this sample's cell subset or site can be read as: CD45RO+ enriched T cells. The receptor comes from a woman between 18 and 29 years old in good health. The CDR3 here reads CASSQLVPGIAPSTDTQYF. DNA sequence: TGTGCCAGCAGCCAGCTGGTCCCGGGAATAGCGCCCAGCACAGATACGCAGTATTTT.